These 27 T cell receptor beta chains share one sample of origin, sequenced in a study of blood T cell repertoires in COVID-19. The assay was immunoSEQ multiplex PCR, and TCRdb's table has in-frame clones only and misses some. The sample contains about 150,000 clones, approximately 80% of which appear only once. Sequencing used peripheral blood. These receptors all come from a woman in her forties or fifties with acute or convalescent COVID-19.

This clone was seen a few times. The chain carries TRBV3-1 (or the pseudogene TRBV3-2) and TRBJ1-1; D perhaps matches TRBD1 (5 bases). The CDR3 has 19 residues. Germline V gene data show CDR1 as LGHDT and CDR2 as YNNKEL (reference sequence). The V and J ends lost 4 bases and 1 base respectively, with 25 bases between them. The CDR3 here is CASSPRGYSRADTNTEAFF. The CDR3 DNA is TGTGCCAGCAGCCCCCGTGGGTACAGCAGGGCGGATACGAACACTGAAGCTTTCTTT.

The chain carries TRBV14 and TRBJ2-7, with 11 bases identical to TRBD2. The junction had 18 bases not matched to a gene; V was cut back by 9 bases and J by 2 bases. This CDR3 has 18 amino acids. Germline V gene lookup returns CDR1 SGHDN and CDR2 FVKESK. CDR3 residues: CASTPVATSGVLPYEQYF. The CDR3 coding sequence is TGTGCCAGTACCCCGGTCGCGACTAGCGGGGTGCTCCCCTACGAGCAGTACTTC. Variable domain in full (rest from reference TRBV14 and TRBJ2-7): EAGVTQFPSHSVIEKGQTVTLRCDPISGHDNLYWYRRVMGKEIKFLLHFVKESKQDESGMPNNRFLAERTGGTYSTLKVQPAELEDSGVYFCASTPVATSGVLPYEQYFGPGTRLTVT.

This chain joins TRBV6-1 and TRBJ2-1, with a tentative D call TRBD1 (5 bases). V was cut by 1 base and J by 8 bases, with 12 bases left in between. The CDR3 runs to 14 residues. CDR1 and CDR2 from the germline V gene are MNHNS and SASEGT. The CDR3 region is CASSEVPGWDEQFF. DNA for the CDR3: TGTGCCAGCAGTGAAGTCCCAGGGTGGGATGAGCAGTTCTTC.

V is TRBV6-5 and J is TRBJ1-5; 12 bases align to TRBD1. Trimming at V came to 6 bases and at J to 9 bases, leaving 6 bases not matched to a gene. The germline CDR1 and CDR2 sequences are MNHEY and SVGAGI. CDR3 size: 14 residues. CDR3 in amino acids: CASSRDRGLGPQHF. Written as DNA, the CDR3 is TGTGCCAGCAGCCGGGACAGGGGGCTCGGGCCCCAGCATTTT.

This clone was observed once. The J gene is TRBJ1-2, the V gene TRBV7-2; 7 positions match TRBD1. Germline V CDR1 and CDR2: SGHTA, FQGNSA. The CDR3 length is 15 residues. J gave up 4 bases and V 3 bases, and 8 bases lay outside the gene matches. The CDR3: CASSLGRDRPYGYTF. The CDR3 DNA sequence: TGTGCCAGCAGCTTGGGGCGGGACAGACCCTATGGCTACACCTTC.

V usage is TRBV6-5 and J usage is TRBJ1-4; D is possibly TRBD1 (5 bases). Germline loops: CDR1 MNHEY, CDR2 SVGAGI. Trimming pared 4 bases from V and 4 bases from J, leaving 7 bases between. This CDR3 contains 13 residues. DNA of the CDR3: TGTGCCAGCAGTTCAGGGATTAATGAAAAACTGTTTTTT. It encodes CASSSGINEKLFF.

There are a few counts of this clone. The chain uses TRBV7-2 and TRBJ2-2; a possible D gene is TRBD1 (5 bases). Germline V gives CDR1 SGHTA, CDR2 FQGNSA. Trimming left V 7 bases short and J 4 bases short, with 16 bases between. The CDR3 totals 15 residues. The CDR3 here is CASILQARVTGELFF. In nucleotides, the CDR3 is TGTGCCAGCATCCTACAGGCACGAGTCACCGGGGAGCTGTTTTTT. Using reference TRBV7-2 and TRBJ2-2 for the parts outside the CDR3, the full variable domain is GAGVSQSPSNKVTEKGKDVELRCDPISGHTALYWYRQSLGQGLEFLIYFQGNSAPDKSGLPSDRFSAERTGGSVSTLTIQRTQQEDSAVYLCASILQARVTGELFFGEGSRLTVL.

The chain combines TRBV7-2 with TRBJ1-6; D remains ambiguous. This CDR3 has 15 residues. Looked up from germline, CDR1 is SGHTA and CDR2 is FQGNSA. V was clipped by 3 bases and J by 9 bases, with 15 bases between them. The CDR3 nucleotides are TGTGCCAGCAGCTTGGCCTACGAGGGCAGTTCACCCCTCCACTTT. This sequence encodes CASSLAYEGSSPLHF.

The chain carries TRBV9 and TRBJ1-5, with D maybe TRBD1 (6 bases). This CDR3 comprises 16 residues. The germline V gene encodes CDR1 SGDLS and CDR2 YYNGEE. V was pared by 4 bases and J by 0 bases, with 14 bases between. CDR3 DNA: TGTGCCAGCAGCTTAGGGGGGCCAAATAGCAATCAGCCCCAGCATTTT. Its protein product is CASSLGGPNSNQPQHF.

The rearrangement uses TRBV7-2 and TRBJ1-6; maybe TRBD1 (5 bases). CDR3 length equals 15 residues. Germline CDR1 SGHTA, CDR2 FQGNSA. V was trimmed by 1 base and J by 7 bases, leaving 11 bases between them. Here the CDR3 DNA reads TGTGCCAGCAGCTTAGACGACAGAAGGAATTCACCCCTCCACTTT. Residues: CASSLDDRRNSPLHF.

This chain joins TRBV28 and TRBJ1-1; D is unresolved. CDR1 and CDR2 (germline): MDHEN, SYDVKM. Between the trimmed V and J ends, which lost 4 bases and 5 bases, there was a span of 17 bases. CDR3 length: 15 residues. CDR3: CASSSFWEGRTEAFF. The CDR3 coding sequence is TGTGCCAGCAGTTCATTTTGGGAGGGAAGAACTGAAGCTTTCTTT.

This sequence joins TRBV19 and TRBJ2-1; 9 bases map to TRBD2. Trimming took 4 bases from V and 2 from J; bases not matched to a gene: 6. Germline V CDR1 and CDR2: LNHDA, SQIVND (reference sequence). The CDR3 runs 16 residues. The chain's CDR3 is CASSTFSGGPYNEQFF. The CDR3 DNA reads as TGTGCCAGTAGTACCTTTAGCGGGGGACCCTACAATGAGCAGTTCTTC.

This chain uses TRBV6-2 or TRBV6-3 with TRBJ1-5; 7 bases align to TRBD1. The germline gives CDR1 MNHEY, CDR2 SVGEGT. The CDR3 sequence is 16 residues long. J gave up 3 bases and V 5 bases, and 10 bases lay outside the gene matches. CDR3 sequence reads: CASSHQGTASNQPQHF. The CDR3 region has the DNA TGTGCCAGCAGTCACCAGGGGACAGCCTCCAATCAGCCCCAGCATTTT.

The chain uses TRBV6-5 and TRBJ2-7; the match to TRBD2 covers 8 bases. V shed 9 bases, J shed 2 bases, and the junction held 12 bases outside the gene matches. The germline gives CDR1 MNHEY, CDR2 SVGAGI. The CDR3 contains 15 residues. This chain's CDR3 is CASHSGGAGTYEQYF. The CDR3 DNA is TGTGCCAGTCATTCCGGGGGGGCAGGGACCTACGAGCAGTACTTC.

The CDR3 DNA is TGTGCCAGCAGTTACTCGATAGGCAGGACAGGCTTGAACACTGAAGCTTTCTTT. This translates into CASSYSIGRTGLNTEAFF. The V and J genes are TRBV6-2 or TRBV6-3 and TRBJ1-1, with 7 nucleotides matching TRBD1. The ends lost 0 bases at V and 0 bases at J; junction bases unmatched: 10. The CDR3 runs to 18 residues. Germline CDR1 reads MNHEY; CDR2 reads SVGEGT.

This clone turned up a few times. The genes are TRBV6-2 or TRBV6-3 and TRBJ2-5, with D maybe TRBD1 (5 bases). With 3 bases removed from V and 1 base from J, the gap between germline ends came to 15 bases. From germline, CDR1 is MNHEY and CDR2 SVGEGT. CDR3 size: 16 residues. The CDR3 here is CASSYLQGAPQETQYF. Here the CDR3 DNA reads TGTGCCAGCAGTTATTTACAAGGGGCCCCCCAAGAGACCCAGTACTTC.

The chain recombines TRBV7-7 with TRBJ2-2; tentatively, D is TRBD2 (6 bases). V lost 1 base and J lost 3, with 12 bases in between. Germline V gene data show CDR1 as SSHAT and CDR2 as FNYEAQ (reference sequence). This CDR3 is built from 16 residues. In DNA form, the CDR3 reads TGTGCCAGCAGCTTAGGCTCCCCGGGGGACACCGGGGAGCTGTTTTTT. Amino acid sequence: CASSLGSPGDTGELFF.

The V and J genes are TRBV19 and TRBJ1-2; 8 bases match TRBD1. CDR3 length: 15 amino acids. The V gene end was trimmed by 6 bases and the J gene end by 4 bases; junction bases not matched to a gene: 10. In germline, CDR1 is LNHDA, CDR2 SQIVND (reference sequence). CDR3 DNA sequence: TGTGCCAGTAGAGAGACCGGGACAGGCCTCTATGGCTACACCTTC. Translation: CASRETGTGLYGYTF. Drawing the rest from reference TRBV19 and TRBJ1-2, the complete variable domain is DGGITQSPKYLFRKEGQNVTLSCEQNLNHDAMYWYRQDPGQGLRLIYYSQIVNDFQKGDIAEGYSVSREKKESFPLTVTSAQKNPTAFYLCASRETGTGLYGYTFGSGTRLTVV.

The chain is built from TRBV2 and TRBJ2-1; the match to TRBD1 covers 7 bases. The CDR3 extends over 14 amino acids. Trimming removed 6 bases from V and 5 bases from J; junction bases left unmatched: 7. In germline, CDR1 is SNHLY, CDR2 FYNNEI. CDR3 amino acids: CASSGDRADNEQFF. CDR3 coding DNA: TGTGCCAGCAGCGGAGACAGGGCCGACAATGAGCAGTTCTTC.

This chain links TRBV27 with TRBJ1-6, with D maybe TRBD1 (5 bases). The CDR3 is made up of 15 amino acids. Per the germline V gene, CDR1 is MNHEY and CDR2 is SMNVEV (reference sequence). V dropped 1 base and J dropped 10 bases, with 14 bases sitting between them. The CDR3 sequence is CASSLLGGFGSPLHF. The CDR3 DNA reads TGTGCCAGCAGTTTATTGGGGGGGTTTGGGTCACCCCTCCACTTT.

The genes are TRBV14 and TRBJ2-7, with a possible D match to TRBD2 (5 bases). The CDR3 has 15 amino acids. CDR1 and CDR2 (germline): SGHDN, FVKESK. The ends were cut back, 1 base at V and 3 bases at J, with 13 bases in the middle. The DNA of the CDR3 is TGTGCCAGCAGCCAAGGGACTGGGCGTCACTACGAGCAGTACTTC. Amino acid sequence: CASSQGTGRHYEQYF.

This chain connects TRBV5-1 to TRBJ1-4; TRBD1 matches at 9 bases. Germline V gene lookup returns CDR1 SGHRS and CDR2 YFSETQ. The CDR3 spans 15 residues. Unmatched junction bases numbered 9, after V lost 4 bases and J lost 8 bases. The CDR3, as DNA: TGCGCCAGCAGCACCGGACAGGGGATTGGGGAAAAACTGTTTTTT. This codes for CASSTGQGIGEKLFF. Full variable domain (rest looked up from reference TRBV5-1 and TRBJ1-4): KAGVTQTPRYLIKTRGQQVTLSCSPISGHRSVSWYQQTPGQGLQFLFEYFSETQRNKGNFPGRFSGRQFSNSRSEMNVSTLELGDSALYLCASSTGQGIGEKLFFGSGTQLSVL.

This rearrangement joins TRBV11-3 to TRBJ2-7; D gene ambiguous. Germline loops: CDR1 SGHNT, CDR2 YENEEA. V shed 4 bases and J shed 6 bases, with 13 bases lying between them. The CDR3 extends over 13 amino acids. CDR3 protein: CASSSAPGSEQYF. The CDR3 bases are TGTGCCAGCAGCTCGGCGCCGGGTAGCGAGCAGTACTTC.

This clone was seen only once. CDR3 DNA sequence: TGTGCCAGCTCCAGGGGCCAAGAGACCCAGTACTTC. Amino acids: CASSRGQETQYF. The chain recombines TRBV12-3 or TRBV12-4 with TRBJ2-5; maybe TRBD1 (6 bases). CDR3 size: 12 residues. Trimming removed 8 bases from V and 1 base from J, with 8 bases in between.

This rearrangement joins TRBV7-2 to TRBJ2-1, with TRBD1 matching over 7 bases. The V gene end was trimmed by 4 bases and the J gene end by 7 bases; junction bases not matched to a gene: 19. CDR3 length: 18 amino acids. Germline V gene sequence: CDR1 SGHTA, CDR2 FQGNSA. CDR3 sequence: CASSSHQSKPGQKNEQFF. The DNA of the CDR3 is TGTGCCAGCAGCTCTCACCAATCAAAACCGGGACAGAAAAATGAGCAGTTCTTC.

This clone appeared a single time. The chain couples TRBV6-5 to TRBJ1-5; the D is unclear. V shed 7 bases and J shed 6 bases, with 19 bases lying between them. CDR1 is MNHEY, CDR2 SVGAGI, per germline. The CDR3 loop spans 15 amino acids. The CDR3 region is CASNSLGLGGQPQHF. CDR3 sequence (DNA): TGTGCCAGCAACTCGCTCGGCTTAGGCGGTCAGCCCCAGCATTTT.

The rearrangement links TRBV28 to TRBJ1-1; 7 bases align to TRBD1. J was trimmed by 11 bases and V by 5 bases; bases with no gene match: 2. Germline V gene data show CDR1 as MDHEN and CDR2 as SYDVKM. The CDR3 length is 10 residues. The CDR3, as DNA: TGTGCCAGCAGTGACAGGGCGGCTTTCTTT. Translating gives CASSDRAAFF. The full variable domain, with the rest looked up from reference TRBV28 and TRBJ1-1, is DVKVTQSSRYLVKRTGEKVFLECVQDMDHENMFWYRQDPGLGLRLIYFSYDVKMKEKGDIPEGYSVSREKKERFSLILESASTNQTSMYLCASSDRAAFFGQGTRLTVV.